The sequence of this T cell receptor beta chain was determined in a study of circulating and synovial CD4+ cells in juvenile arthritis. Measured with immunoSEQ multiplex PCR; TCRdb has only the in-frame clones, and not every one. This table has about 33,000 clones, 90% to 95% appearing once. About this clone: Its antigen is currently unknown.

Study-level results: Some such blood samples were as oligoclonal as synovium. The pathogenic-like versus bulk T cell difference escaped Vbeta family analysis.

The sequence was obtained from a human donor with juvenile idiopathic arthritis. The sample consisted of CD4+ T cells from blood.

The CDR3 sequence: CASSQGMGDYEQYF. CDR3 DNA: TGTGCCAGTAGTCAGGGGATGGGCGATTACGAGCAGTACTTC. The V and J genes are TRBV19 and TRBJ2-7; D perhaps matches TRBD1 (6 bases). Trimming pared 5 bases from V and 4 bases from J, leaving 15 bases between. This CDR3 is 14 amino acids long. Germline loops: CDR1 LNHDA, CDR2 SQIVND (reference sequence).